The 27 T cell receptor beta chains below all came from one sample that was sequenced in a study of T cell responses to AZD1222 COVID-19 vaccine. Method: immunoSEQ multiplex PCR; TCRdb's copy keeps in-frame clones and lacks some. The data hold over 200,000 clones, with 90% to 95% observed a single time. The specimen was peripheral blood, collected 28 days after the second dose of the MenACWY control vaccine. The receptors here all came from an adult who received the MenACWY meningococcal vaccine as a control.

The rearrangement uses TRBV7-9 and TRBJ1-2, with no clear D. The CDR3 has 15 amino acids. Germline loops: CDR1 SEHNR, CDR2 FQNEAQ (reference sequence). Trimming cost V 5 bases and J 1 base, with 14 bases left between them. CDR3 protein: CASSRPQRNNYGYTF. CDR3 nucleotide sequence: TGTGCCAGCAGCCGGCCACAGCGAAATAACTATGGCTACACCTTC.

The chain employs TRBV24-1 and TRBJ2-2, with TRBD2 matching 8 bases. CDR3 length: 16 residues. Germline CDR1 reads KGHDR; CDR2 reads SFDVKD. V was clipped by 5 bases and J by 0 bases; unmatched bases: 4. This CDR3 is CATSGRLATNTGELFF. CDR3 nucleotide sequence: TGTGCCACCAGTGGAAGACTAGCGACGAACACCGGGGAGCTGTTTTTT.

This clone has only one observation. The genes are TRBV27 and TRBJ2-3; 9 bases line up with TRBD2. Germline loops: CDR1 MNHEY, CDR2 SMNVEV (reference sequence). The trim removed 7 bases at V and 3 bases at J, leaving 14 bases unmatched. CDR3 length: 17 amino acids. CDR3 loop: CASTTGASGRRTDTQYF. Here the CDR3 DNA reads TGTGCCAGCACCACGGGCGCGAGCGGGAGGAGGACAGATACGCAGTATTTT.

Only one count was recorded for this clone. The chain carries TRBV5-3 and TRBJ2-7; D is possibly TRBD1 or TRBD2 (5 bases each). TRBV5-3 is identified as an open reading frame with a role that is uncertain. Trimming pared 4 bases from V and 0 bases from J, leaving 14 bases between. The CDR3 runs 15 residues. CDR3 nucleotide sequence: TGTGCCAGAAGCCCGAGGGGCCTCAACTCCTACGAGCAGTACTTC. This sequence encodes CARSPRGLNSYEQYF.

This chain joins TRBV5-4 and TRBJ2-7, with TRBD1 matching 8 bases. J was trimmed by 2 bases and V by 4 bases; bases with no gene match: 2. The V gene's germline CDR1 is SGHNT and CDR2 YYREEE (reference sequence). CDR3 length: 13 residues. CDR3: CASSPTGAYEQYF. CDR3 sequence (DNA): TGTGCCAGCAGCCCGACAGGGGCCTACGAGCAGTACTTC.

The CDR3 here is CASSFPLAATYEQYF. The CDR3 bases are TGTGCCAGCAGTTTCCCCCTAGCGGCTACCTACGAGCAGTACTTC. The rearrangement joins TRBV28 to TRBJ2-7; 7 bases line up with TRBD2. The CDR3 runs 15 residues. V shed 3 bases, J shed 2 bases, and the junction held 7 bases outside the gene matches. Germline assignment: CDR1 MDHEN and CDR2 SYDVKM.

The rearrangement uses TRBV20-1 and TRBJ2-3; D unclear. Germline CDR1 and CDR2: DFQATT and SNEGSKA (reference sequence). V was cut by 3 bases and J by 6 bases, with 16 bases left in between. The CDR3 is made up of 14 amino acids. In nucleotides, the CDR3 is TGCAGTGCTAGTATTAAGGGTCGGTTTGATACGCAGTATTTT. Translated: CSASIKGRFDTQYF.

In its sample, this clone was seen once. CDR3: CASSPRDSLGHGYTF. DNA of the CDR3: TGTGCCAGCTCACCCCGGGACAGCTTGGGGCATGGCTACACCTTC. V usage is TRBV18 and J usage is TRBJ1-2; 7 bases align to TRBD1. CDR1 is KGHSH and CDR2 is LQKENI in the germline V gene. V trimming: 3 bases; J trimming: 6 bases; junction bases outside the gene matches: 10. There are 15 residues in the CDR3.

On this clone: This CDR3 is also generated by other DNA sequences in the sample. The chain employs TRBV28 and TRBJ2-7; possible D gene TRBD2, 6 bases. This CDR3 has 14 residues. CDR1 is MDHEN and CDR2 is SYDVKM in the germline V gene. Trimming stripped 3 bases from V and 4 bases from J, with 13 bases between. This CDR3 is CASSFGGPLYEQYF. Written as DNA, the CDR3 is TGTGCCAGCAGTTTTGGAGGGCCTCTTTACGAGCAGTACTTC.

A word on this clone: The sample holds other DNA sequences that translate to the same CDR3. The chain joins TRBV28 to TRBJ2-7, with D uncertain. Looked up from germline, CDR1 is MDHEN and CDR2 is SYDVKM. The CDR3 runs 12 residues. V dropped 3 bases and J dropped 3 bases, with 6 bases sitting between them. DNA for the CDR3: TGTGCCAGCAGTTTGGCTAGCTACGAGCAGTACTTC. Translation: CASSLASYEQYF.

V gene TRBV7-2 combines with J gene TRBJ1-1, with D uncertain. V shed 2 bases and J shed 4 bases, with 2 bases lying between them. CDR3 length: 11 residues. Germline assignment: CDR1 SGHTA and CDR2 FQGNSA. CDR3 loop: CASSLFTEAFF. DNA for the CDR3: TGTGCCAGCAGCTTATTCACTGAAGCTTTCTTT.

The rearrangement links TRBV13 to TRBJ2-3, with D maybe TRBD2 (6 bases). The CDR3 is made up of 14 amino acids. V dropped 5 bases and J dropped 1 base, with 10 bases sitting between them. Germline CDR1 is PRHDT and CDR2 is FYEKMQ (reference sequence). This CDR3 is CASSPRRGTDTQYF. The DNA for the CDR3 is TGTGCCAGCAGCCCCAGGAGGGGCACAGATACGCAGTATTTT.

This clone appeared a single time. This chain uses TRBV19 with TRBJ2-1; 7 positions match TRBD1. The length of the CDR3 is 15 residues. Germline CDR1 LNHDA, CDR2 SQIVND (reference sequence). Trimming took 7 bases from V and 4 from J; bases not matched to a gene: 10. The CDR3 DNA reads as TGTGCCAGTACCGAACAGGGGCCCTTTTACAATGAGCAGTTCTTC. It yields the protein CASTEQGPFYNEQFF.

V gene TRBV18 combines with J gene TRBJ1-5; no firm D call. V gave up 1 base and J gave up 2 bases, with 18 bases separating them. Germline values: CDR1 KGHSH, CDR2 LQKENI. The CDR3 runs 18 residues. For the CDR3, the DNA is TGTGCCAGCTCACCACTAAGCCAGGATCCCGCCGGCAATCAGCCCCAGCATTTT. Its translation: CASSPLSQDPAGNQPQHF.

The V gene is TRBV3-1 (or the pseudogene TRBV3-2), the J gene TRBJ2-1, with 9 bases aligning to TRBD2. Trimming removed 1 base from V and 8 bases from J; junction bases left unmatched: 9. The CDR3 consists of 16 residues. The germline CDR1 and CDR2 sequences are LGHDT and YNNKEL (reference sequence). CDR3 sequence reads: CASSQVFRGRADEQFF. As DNA, the CDR3 is TGTGCCAGCAGCCAAGTTTTCCGCGGGAGGGCGGATGAGCAGTTCTTC.

A single count supports this clone. The chain is built from TRBV7-9 and TRBJ1-6; 7 nucleotides match TRBD1. V lost 5 bases to trimming and J lost 7 bases; unmatched junction nucleotides: 5. This CDR3 has 14 residues. Germline assignment: CDR1 SEHNR and CDR2 FQNEAQ (reference sequence). CDR3 sequence (DNA): TGTGCCAGCAGCATAACAGGGGTAAATTCACCCCTCCACTTT. It yields the protein CASSITGVNSPLHF.

The chain is built from TRBV5-5 and TRBJ1-5; no clear D gene. This CDR3 contains 14 residues. Per germline, CDR1 SGHKS and CDR2 YYEKEE (reference sequence). Between the trimmed V and J ends, which lost 0 bases and 4 bases, there was a span of 8 bases. CDR3 sequence reads: CASSLEFSNQPQHF. The CDR3 DNA reads TGTGCCAGCAGCTTGGAGTTCTCGAATCAGCCCCAGCATTTT. The full variable domain, in which reference TRBV5-5 and TRBJ1-5 provide the parts outside the CDR3, is DAGVTQSPTHLIKTRGQQVTLRCSPISGHKSVSWYQQVLGQGPQFIFQYYEKEERGRGNFPDRFSARQFPNYSSELNVNALLLGDSALYLCASSLEFSNQPQHFGDGTRLSIL.

The CDR3 reads CASSTQGDTEAFF. For the CDR3, the DNA is TGTGCCAGCAGCACTCAGGGGGACACTGAAGCTTTCTTT. This chain connects TRBV7-8 to TRBJ1-1, with TRBD1 identical over 7 bases. The CDR3 is made up of 13 amino acids. Germline CDR1 is SGHVS and CDR2 is FQNEAQ. V lost 5 bases and J lost 3; bases outside the gene matches: 3.

The CDR3 coding sequence is TGTGCCAGCAGCTCCTCCCCGGGAGACTACAATGAGCAGTTCTTC. It encodes CASSSSPGDYNEQFF. This chain connects TRBV7-9 to TRBJ2-1; D is possibly TRBD2 (6 bases). The CDR3 has 15 amino acids. Deletions cut 4 bases from V and 3 bases from J, with 13 bases between. Looked up from germline, CDR1 is SEHNR and CDR2 is FQNEAQ (reference sequence).

The chain uses TRBV3-1 (or the pseudogene TRBV3-2) and TRBJ2-1; 8 bases are shared with TRBD2. Germline CDR1 is LGHDT and CDR2 is YNNKEL (reference sequence). V lost 4 bases and J lost 8; bases outside the gene matches: 7. This CDR3 has 14 residues. The CDR3 DNA reads as TGTGCCAGCAGCCGGTTCGGGACTAGTTATGAGCAGTTCTTC. This gives the protein CASSRFGTSYEQFF.

The rearrangement links TRBV28 to TRBJ2-2; D unclear. There are 13 residues in the CDR3. CDR1 is MDHEN and CDR2 is SYDVKM in the germline V gene. V was clipped by 6 bases and J by 6 bases, with 11 bases between them. The chain's CDR3 is CASRLGLSGELFF. Here the CDR3 DNA reads TGTGCCAGCAGGTTAGGCCTGTCCGGGGAGCTGTTTTTT.

This chain links TRBV6-4 with TRBJ1-1; D unresolved. The CDR3 loop spans 12 amino acids. Trimming removed 3 bases from V and 11 bases from J, with 13 bases in between. CDR1 is MRHNA, CDR2 SNTAGT, per germline. In nucleotides, the CDR3 is TGTGCCAGCAGTGATCGTTGTGAGCGGGCTTTCTTT. This codes for CASSDRCERAFF.

This rearrangement joins TRBV4-3 to TRBJ2-1; D perhaps matches TRBD2 (6 bases). V lost 5 bases and J lost 7, with 18 bases in between. Germline CDR1 LGHNA, CDR2 YSLEER. The CDR3 runs to 15 residues. DNA of the CDR3: TGCGCCAGCAGCTTGGACTACTCCCGGGCGAATGAGCAGTTCTTC. Translating it yields CASSLDYSRANEQFF.

The chain is built from TRBV28 and TRBJ1-2; D is ambiguous. The CDR3 has 12 residues. V gave up 7 bases and J gave up 4 bases, with 10 bases separating them. CDR1 is MDHEN and CDR2 is SYDVKM in the germline V gene. CDR3 loop: CASKEDPYGYTF. The CDR3 DNA reads TGTGCCAGCAAGGAGGATCCCTATGGCTACACCTTC.

The gene calls are TRBV5-4 and TRBJ1-2, with D maybe TRBD1 (5 bases). Trimming removed 1 base at V and 4 bases at J, with 8 bases between. The CDR3 extends over 13 amino acids. Per the germline V gene, CDR1 is SGHNT and CDR2 is YYREEE (reference sequence). The CDR3 DNA is TGTGCCAGCAGCTTGTATAGGGGCTATGGCTACACCTTC. Its translation is CASSLYRGYGYTF. The variable domain in full, with the rest retrieved from reference TRBV5-4 and TRBJ1-2, is ETGVTQSPTHLIKTRGQQVTLRCSSQSGHNTVSWYQQALGQGPQFIFQYYREEENGRGNFPPRFSGLQFPNYSSELNVNALELDDSALYLCASSLYRGYGYTFGSGTRLTVV.

The genes are TRBV18 and TRBJ2-1, with a weak D call TRBD2 (6 bases). The CDR3 covers 15 residues. The V and J ends lost 2 bases and 7 bases respectively, with 15 bases between them. Germline CDR1 reads KGHSH; CDR2 reads LQKENI. The CDR3 reads CASSPTRGTQNEQFF. CDR3 DNA sequence: TGTGCCAGCTCACCAACCCGGGGGACGCAGAATGAGCAGTTCTTC.

This chain links TRBV10-3 with TRBJ2-3, with no clear D. Germline V CDR1 and CDR2: ENHRY, SYGVKD. The CDR3 contains 14 residues. V dropped 3 bases and J dropped 4 bases, with 11 bases sitting between them. DNA for the CDR3: TGTGCCATCAGTGAAGGCGACGCCTCAGATACGCAGTATTTT. It yields the protein CAISEGDASDTQYF.